These T cell receptor beta chains were read from a single sample in a study of T cell responses to AZD1222 COVID-19 vaccine. TCRdb keeps only in-frame clones here, not all; method: immunoSEQ multiplex PCR. Of tens of thousands of clones listed, approximately 91% were seen once; the top ten hold under 8.5%. The sequencing used peripheral blood, collected on day 0 of AZD1222 vaccination. These receptors originate from an adult in good health. CDR3s include the opening cysteine and the closing phenylalanine or tryptophan. D genes are given only for firm matches. Where a row states a size, it is once, few, many or the class of an expanded clone; other rows omit it.

j_gene: TRBJ2-1; v_gene: TRBV5-1; abundance: once; d_gene: NA; CDR3aa: CASSPEDPLYNEQFF; CDR3nt: TGCGCCAGCAGCCCAGAGGACCCCCTATACAATGAGCAGTTCTTC
j_gene: TRBJ1-5; v_gene: TRBV21-1; abundance: NA; d_gene: NA; CDR3aa: CASSSGGRGFQPQHF; CDR3nt: TGTGCCAGCAGCAGTGGAGGGAGGGGGTTTCAGCCCCAGCATTTT
j_gene: TRBJ2-7; v_gene: TRBV11-2; abundance: NA; d_gene: NA; CDR3aa: CASSPPRVGYEQYF; CDR3nt: TGTGCCAGCAGCCCGCCGCGGGTAGGGTACGAGCAGTACTTC
j_gene: TRBJ1-3; v_gene: TRBV5-6; abundance: NA; d_gene: NA; CDR3aa: CASSLLTGLSGNTIYF; CDR3nt: TGTGCCAGCAGCCTCTTGACAGGCTTATCTGGAAACACCATATATTTT
j_gene: TRBJ2-3; v_gene: TRBV6-6; abundance: NA; d_gene: TRBD2; CDR3aa: CASSYTSGITDTQYF; CDR3nt: TGTGCCAGCAGTTACACGAGCGGGATCACAGATACGCAGTATTTT
j_gene: TRBJ1-5; v_gene: TRBV6-6; abundance: NA; d_gene: NA; CDR3aa: CASSTSNQPQHF; CDR3nt: NA
j_gene: TRBJ1-1; v_gene: TRBV2; abundance: NA; d_gene: TRBD1; CDR3aa: CATKIHRDRGIEAFF; CDR3nt: TGTGCCACCAAGATTCACCGGGACAGGGGAATTGAAGCTTTCTTT
j_gene: TRBJ2-3; v_gene: TRBV7-9; abundance: NA; d_gene: TRBD2; CDR3aa: CASSKGSGREDTQYF; CDR3nt: TGTGCCAGCAGCAAAGGCAGCGGGAGAGAAGATACGCAGTATTTT
j_gene: TRBJ2-5; v_gene: TRBV27; abundance: NA; d_gene: TRBD1; CDR3aa: CASSPYPTGGQETQYF; CDR3nt: TGTGCCAGCAGTCCCTACCCGACAGGGGGCCAAGAGACCCAGTACTTC
j_gene: TRBJ2-6; v_gene: TRBV15; abundance: NA; d_gene: NA; CDR3aa: CATSRSRNSGANVLTF; CDR3nt: TGTGCCACCAGCCGCTCACGCAACTCTGGGGCCAACGTCCTGACTTTC
j_gene: TRBJ1-1; v_gene: TRBV10-1; abundance: NA; d_gene: TRBD1; CDR3aa: CASADRDTEAFF; CDR3nt: TGCGCCAGCGCGGACAGGGACACTGAAGCTTTCTTT
j_gene: TRBJ2-6; v_gene: TRBV7-2; abundance: NA; d_gene: NA; CDR3aa: CASSLVVRLSGANVLTF; CDR3nt: TGTGCCAGCAGCTTAGTGGTTCGTCTGTCTGGGGCCAACGTCCTGACTTTC
j_gene: TRBJ1-2; v_gene: TRBV5-6; abundance: NA; d_gene: NA; CDR3aa: CASSFTRTANGYTF; CDR3nt: TGTGCCAGCAGCTTTACACGGACCGCAAATGGCTACACCTTC
j_gene: TRBJ2-7; v_gene: TRBV14; abundance: NA; d_gene: NA; CDR3aa: CASSQDMGREQYF; CDR3nt: TGTGCCAGCAGCCAAGATATGGGGCGGGAGCAGTACTTC
j_gene: TRBJ1-1; v_gene: TRBV10-1; abundance: NA; d_gene: NA; CDR3aa: CASSAGIHTEAFF; CDR3nt: TGCGCCAGCAGTGCGGGGATTCACACTGAAGCTTTCTTT
j_gene: TRBJ2-7; v_gene: TRBV20-1; abundance: once; d_gene: TRBD2; CDR3aa: CSASSSGRSYEQYF; CDR3nt: TGCAGTGCTAGTTCTAGCGGGAGGTCCTACGAGCAGTACTTC
j_gene: TRBJ1-2; v_gene: TRBV7-8; abundance: NA; d_gene: TRBD1; CDR3aa: CASSLLVVDRDYGYTF; CDR3nt: TGTGCCAGCAGCTTATTGGTGGTGGACAGGGACTATGGCTACACCTTC
j_gene: TRBJ1-2; v_gene: TRBV18; abundance: NA; d_gene: NA; CDR3aa: CASSPREGTGYTF; CDR3nt: TGTGCCAGCTCACCACGCGAGGGAACGGGCTACACCTTC
j_gene: TRBJ2-1; v_gene: TRBV18; abundance: once; d_gene: NA; CDR3aa: CASSEGPPYNEQFF; CDR3nt: TGTGCCAGCTCAGAGGGGCCCCCCTACAATGAGCAGTTCTTC
j_gene: TRBJ2-3; v_gene: TRBV29-1; abundance: once; d_gene: NA; CDR3aa: CSVRRAYRGTDTQYF; CDR3nt: TGCAGCGTGAGAAGGGCCTACCGAGGGACAGATACGCAGTATTTT
j_gene: TRBJ1-4; v_gene: TRBV24-1; abundance: NA; d_gene: NA; CDR3aa: CATSGGRNEKLFF; CDR3nt: TGTGCCACCAGTGGGGGGCGTAATGAAAAACTGTTTTTT
j_gene: TRBJ1-6; v_gene: TRBV29-1; abundance: NA; d_gene: NA; CDR3aa: CSVEWTENSPLHF; CDR3nt: TGCAGCGTTGAGTGGACGGAGAATTCACCCCTCCACTTT